The 20 T cell receptor beta chains reported below all come from one sample, sequenced in a study of blood T cell repertoires in COVID-19. Assay used: immunoSEQ multiplex PCR; TCRdb lists only in-frame clones, some missing. The sample holds 90,000 to 100,000 clones, around 80% seen once. The sequenced sample was peripheral blood. The receptors were gathered from a man in his 60s with acute or convalescent COVID-19.

This clone was seen more than once but under ten times. The J gene is TRBJ2-2, the V gene TRBV5-1; D not resolved. The CDR3 is made up of 16 amino acids. V gave up 0 bases and J gave up 0 bases, with 9 bases separating them. CDR1 is SGHRS, CDR2 YFSETQ, per germline. The CDR3 DNA sequence: TGCGCCAGCAGCTTGGCCACATTTGCGAACACCGGGGAGCTGTTTTTT. This translates into CASSLATFANTGELFF. The full variable domain, its missing parts supplied by reference TRBV5-1 and TRBJ2-2, is KAGVTQTPRYLIKTRGQQVTLSCSPISGHRSVSWYQQTPGQGLQFLFEYFSETQRNKGNFPGRFSGRQFSNSRSEMNVSTLELGDSALYLCASSLATFANTGELFFGEGSRLTVL.

This chain connects TRBV19 to TRBJ2-4; TRBD2 might be the D (5 bases). CDR3 length: 15 residues. V lost 3 bases to trimming and J lost 2 bases, with 11 bases between them. Germline-derived CDR1 and CDR2 are LNHDA and SQIVND (reference sequence). CDR3 in DNA: TGTGCCAGTAGTATCTCGGGGTTGCCCAAAAACATTCAGTACTTC. Protein: CASSISGLPKNIQYF.

The V call is TRBV5-1, the J call TRBJ2-3; 9 bases match TRBD1. The V gene end was trimmed by 5 bases and the J gene end by 3 bases; junction bases not matched to a gene: 4. Germline CDR1 reads SGHRS; CDR2 reads YFSETQ. CDR3 length: 14 residues. The CDR3 region is CASRKQGATDTQYF. CDR3 nucleotides: TGCGCCAGCAGAAAACAGGGGGCAACAGATACGCAGTATTTT.

The chain has TRBV19 and TRBJ1-5; 7 bases line up with TRBD1. The CDR3 loop spans 17 amino acids. Germline V gene lookup returns CDR1 LNHDA and CDR2 SQIVND (reference sequence). Germline trimming cut 5 bases from V and 0 bases from J; bases unmatched to any gene: 10. The CDR3 nucleotides read TGTGCCAGTAGTCTCCGGGACAGCCGATATAGCAATCAGCCCCAGCATTTT. Its translation: CASSLRDSRYSNQPQHF. Drawing the rest from reference TRBV19 and TRBJ1-5, the complete variable domain is DGGITQSPKYLFRKEGQNVTLSCEQNLNHDAMYWYRQDPGQGLRLIYYSQIVNDFQKGDIAEGYSVSREKKESFPLTVTSAQKNPTAFYLCASSLRDSRYSNQPQHFGDGTRLSIL.

The table lists this clone with a count of one. V is TRBV19 and J is TRBJ1-2, with TRBD1 matching 11 bases. The CDR3 covers 15 residues. Germline CDR1 reads LNHDA; CDR2 reads SQIVND (reference sequence). Trimming at V came to 4 bases and at J to 2 bases, leaving 3 bases not matched to a gene. The CDR3 loop is CASSNRDRGNYGYTF. The CDR3 DNA sequence: TGTGCCAGTAGTAACCGGGACAGGGGGAACTATGGCTACACCTTC.

This rearrangement joins TRBV2 to TRBJ1-6; perhaps TRBD1 as D (6 bases). This CDR3 is built from 15 residues. The ends were cut back, 3 bases at V and 6 bases at J, with 12 bases in the middle. Germline CDR1 reads SNHLY; CDR2 reads FYNNEI. CDR3 protein: CASSDWTASNSPLHF. Written as DNA, the CDR3 is TGTGCCAGCAGTGATTGGACAGCTAGTAATTCACCCCTCCACTTT. Looking up the rest from reference TRBV2 and TRBJ1-6 gives the full variable domain: EPEVTQTPSHQVTQMGQEVILRCVPISNHLYFYWYRQILGQKVEFLVSFYNNEISEKSEIFDDQFSVERPDGSNFTLKIRSTKLEDSAMYFCASSDWTASNSPLHFGNGTRLTVT.

The genes are TRBV2 and TRBJ1-6; possibly TRBD1 for D (6 bases). The germline V gene has CDR1 SNHLY and CDR2 FYNNEI. V lost 4 bases, J lost 0 bases, and 13 bases lay in between. The CDR3 extends over 17 amino acids. CDR3 loop: CASSAGAGSSYNSPLHF. CDR3 coding DNA: TGTGCCAGCAGTGCAGGGGCAGGGAGCTCCTATAATTCACCCCTCCACTTT.

In its sample, this clone was seen once. V usage is TRBV30 and J usage is TRBJ1-3, with a tentative D call TRBD1 (5 bases). Germline loops: CDR1 GTSNPN, CDR2 SVGIG (reference sequence). Deletions cut 4 bases from V and 1 base from J, with 11 bases between. The CDR3 length is 14 residues. CDR3 sequence (DNA): TGTGCCTGGAATGAACAGGCATCTGGAAACACCATATATTTT. This translates into CAWNEQASGNTIYF.

The rearrangement links TRBV10-1 to TRBJ2-7; D is perhaps TRBD2 (6 bases). Germline V gene lookup returns CDR1 WNHNN and CDR2 SYGVQD (reference sequence). This CDR3 is built from 17 residues. The ends were cut back, 0 bases at V and 12 bases at J, with 27 bases in the middle. CDR3 DNA sequence: TGCGCCAGCAGTGAGTCGAGGAGGGGCGGACTACCTCCTACTCGGTACGTC. This encodes CASSESRRGGLPPTRYV.

The rearrangement joins TRBV6-5 to TRBJ2-7; 7 bases match TRBD1. The ends lost 4 bases at V and 2 bases at J; junction bases unmatched: 8. CDR3 length: 15 residues. Germline CDR1 and CDR2: MNHEY and SVGAGI. The CDR3 nucleotides read TGTGCCAGCAGTTTCCTCCGGCAGGGGGCCTACGAGCAGTACTTC. This translates into CASSFLRQGAYEQYF.

The chain joins TRBV29-1 to TRBJ2-1; 11 bases align to TRBD2. The CDR3 spans 14 residues. Germline CDR1 reads SQVTM; CDR2 reads ANQGSEA. J lost 7 bases, V lost 5 bases, and 7 bases had no gene match. CDR3 in DNA: TGCAGCGTTCCCCAGACTAGCGGGGTGAATGAGCAGTTCTTC. The encoded protein is CSVPQTSGVNEQFF.

This sequence joins TRBV30 and TRBJ1-1; TRBD1 matches 8 bases. The CDR3 runs 12 residues. V lost 4 bases to trimming and J lost 9 bases; unmatched junction nucleotides: 7. The V gene's germline CDR1 is GTSNPN and CDR2 SVGIG (reference sequence). CDR3 in amino acids: CAWNSGGAKAFF. In DNA form, the CDR3 reads TGTGCCTGGAACTCAGGGGGCGCGAAAGCTTTCTTT.

This clone turned up a few times. The rearrangement uses TRBV28 and TRBJ1-2; 8 bases line up with TRBD1. Germline assignment: CDR1 MDHEN and CDR2 SYDVKM. The CDR3 runs to 14 residues. The V segment lost 5 bases and the J segment 7 bases; nucleotides outside the gene matches: 9. The CDR3 DNA is TGTGCCAGCAGTATCCAGGGGGCGCCTGGTGGCTACACCTTC. Protein product: CASSIQGAPGGYTF.

The rearrangement links TRBV11-2 to TRBJ1-6, with 7 bases aligning to TRBD1. Germline lookup yields CDR1 SGHAT and CDR2 FQNNGV. V dropped 5 bases and J dropped 6; count of bases not matched to a gene: 10. The CDR3 is 16 residues long. The CDR3 coding sequence is TGTGCCAGCAGCCGAAATACCGGGACAGCTAATTCACCCCTCCACTTT. Translated: CASSRNTGTANSPLHF.

This chain links TRBV5-4 with TRBJ1-2, with a tentative D call TRBD1 (6 bases). Looked up from germline, CDR1 is SGHNT and CDR2 is YYREEE (reference sequence). This CDR3 contains 14 residues. The germline V and J ends were trimmed by 4 bases and 1 base, with 11 bases remaining between them. DNA for the CDR3: TGTGCCAGCAGCACACAGGGAATTAACTATGGCTACACCTTC. Protein product: CASSTQGINYGYTF.

CDR3 bases: TGTGCCAGCAGTAAGGACAGGGAATCAGATACGCAGTATTTT. Residues: CASSKDRESDTQYF. This chain uses TRBV28 with TRBJ2-3; 8 bases are shared with TRBD1. The CDR3 spans 14 residues. CDR1 and CDR2 (germline): MDHEN, SYDVKM. V lost 5 bases and J lost 4; bases outside the gene matches: 5.

The chain uses TRBV5-1 and TRBJ2-1; weak D call: TRBD1 (6 bases). Trimming left V 1 base short and J 8 bases short, with 16 bases between. This CDR3 comprises 15 residues. Looked up from germline, CDR1 is SGHRS and CDR2 is YFSETQ. CDR3 region: CASSLNLQGIYEQFF. Here the CDR3 DNA reads TGCGCCAGCAGCTTGAACCTACAGGGTATCTATGAGCAGTTCTTC.

The chain has TRBV7-9 and TRBJ2-7, with D hard to call. This CDR3 region has 12 residues. Germline V gene lookup returns CDR1 SEHNR and CDR2 FQNEAQ (reference sequence). The ends were cut back, 6 bases at V and 5 bases at J, with 11 bases in the middle. In DNA form, the CDR3 reads TGTGCCAGCAGTCCACGGTCCCACGAGCAGTACGTC. This translates into CASSPRSHEQYV.

The chain carries TRBV20-1 and TRBJ2-5; 7 positions match TRBD1. This CDR3 comprises 15 residues. CDR1 is DFQATT, CDR2 SNEGSKA, per germline (reference sequence). The trim removed 3 bases at V and 6 bases at J, leaving 13 bases unmatched. CDR3 sequence: CSASERGLGAKTQYF. CDR3 DNA: TGCAGTGCTAGTGAAAGGGGGCTAGGGGCGAAGACCCAGTACTTC.

This chain links TRBV28 with TRBJ1-5; D not resolved. Germline V gives CDR1 MDHEN, CDR2 SYDVKM. V was trimmed by 6 bases and J by 0 bases, leaving 21 bases between them. The CDR3 spans 18 residues. The DNA for the CDR3 is TGTGCCAGCAGCCCCCACGTCGGGCGGACTTTTAGCAATCAGCCCCAGCATTTT. Encoded protein: CASSPHVGRTFSNQPQHF.